This T cell receptor beta chain derives from a study of a mutant IDH1 vaccine in newly diagnosed glioma. About the study: Once 4-6 weeks had passed after radiotherapy alone, vaccination started, or it started with temozolomide cycles. The earlier regimen, radiotherapy, temozolomide, or both, was most often both.

Time point of the sample: week 23, last vaccination. Topical imiquimod was applied with each vaccine dose, which held 300 ug of mutant IDH1 20-mer peptide. As to this clone: No antigen is known for it.

Germline trimming cut 6 bases from V and 5 bases from J; bases unmatched to any gene: 7. CDR1 and CDR2 (germline): SNHLY, FYNNEI. There are 14 residues in the CDR3. The method was immunoSEQ multiplex PCR; TCRdb's version includes in-frame clones alone and lacks a portion of them. In the table there are 60,000 or so clones, 80% to 90% of which are singletons. This TCR derives from a woman between 40 and 55 years old with glioma. Some clones in this sample may be carry-over from other donors' samples. The genes are TRBV2 and TRBJ1-1, with TRBD1 identical over 9 bases. The specimen comprised PBMCs, sampled from a glioma patient whose treatment included an IDH1 peptide vaccine. CDR3 DNA sequence: TGTGCCAGCAGGTCGACAGGGGGAAGGACTGAAGCTTTCTTT. The encoded protein is CASRSTGGRTEAFF. Supplemented by reference TRBV2 and TRBJ1-1, the full variable domain reads EPEVTQTPSHQVTQMGQEVILRCVPISNHLYFYWYRQILGQKVEFLVSFYNNEISEKSEIFDDQFSVERPDGSNFTLKIRSTKLEDSAMYFCASRSTGGRTEAFFGQGTRLTVV.